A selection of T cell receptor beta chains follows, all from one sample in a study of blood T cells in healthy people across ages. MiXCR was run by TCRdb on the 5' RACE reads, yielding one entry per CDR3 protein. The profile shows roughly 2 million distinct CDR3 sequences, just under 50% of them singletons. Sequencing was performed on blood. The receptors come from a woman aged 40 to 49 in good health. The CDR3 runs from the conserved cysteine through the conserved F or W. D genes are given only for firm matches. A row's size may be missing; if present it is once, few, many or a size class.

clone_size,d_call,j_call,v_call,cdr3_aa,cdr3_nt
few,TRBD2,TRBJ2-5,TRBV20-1,CSARDVAGGAEEQYF,TGCAGTGCTAGAGACGTTGCGGGGGGGGCGGAAGAGCAGTACTTC
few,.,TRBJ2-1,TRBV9,CASSVAGALNEQFF,TGTGCCAGCAGCGTAGCAGGGGCGTTGAATGAGCAGTTCTTC
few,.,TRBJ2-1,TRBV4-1,CASSQAVVNEQFF,TGCGCCAGCAGCCAAGCGGTAGTAAATGAGCAGTTCTTC
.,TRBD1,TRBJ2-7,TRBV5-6,CASSNPRQGMDEQYF,TGTGCCAGCAGCAATCCACGACAGGGAATGGACGAGCAGTACTTC
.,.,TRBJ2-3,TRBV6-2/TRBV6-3,CAGRLDFTDTQYF,TGTGCCGGCAGACTGGACTTCACAGATACGCAGTATTTT
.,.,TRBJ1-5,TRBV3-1,CASSQDTGYQPQHF,TGTGCCAGCAGCCAAGATACGGGGTATCAGCCCCAGCATTTT
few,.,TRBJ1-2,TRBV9,CASTFDLSGLYGYTF,TGTGCCAGCACCTTTGACTTGTCAGGGCTCTATGGCTACACCTTC
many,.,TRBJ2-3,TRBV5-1,CASSLEVTDTQYF,TGCGCCAGCAGCTTGGAAGTCACAGATACGCAGTATTTT
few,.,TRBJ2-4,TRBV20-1,CSAREGRGRITLAKNIQYF,TGCAGTGCTAGAGAAGGCAGAGGGAGAATTACCCTAGCCAAAAACATTCAGTACTTC
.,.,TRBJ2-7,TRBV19,CASSIPGYPPHEQYF,TGTGCCAGTAGTATCCCTGGGTACCCCCCTCACGAGCAGTACTTC
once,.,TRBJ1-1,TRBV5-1,CASSLARNSMNTEAFF,TGCGCCAGCAGCTTGGCCCGCAACAGCATGAACACTGAAGCTTTCTTT
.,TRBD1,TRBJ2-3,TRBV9,CASSGSTGVFTDTQYF,TGTGCCAGCAGCGGCTCGACAGGGGTCTTCACAGATACGCAGTATTTT
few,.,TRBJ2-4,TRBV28,CASSPTDRGFSFAKNIQYF,TGTGCCAGCAGCCCGACTGACAGAGGGTTCTCTTTCGCCAAAAACATTCAGTACTTC
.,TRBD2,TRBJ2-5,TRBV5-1,CASSSSGGNQETQYF,TGCGCCAGCAGCTCGAGCGGGGGCAACCAAGAGACCCAGTACTTC
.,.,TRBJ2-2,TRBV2,CASSGSRVFTGELFF,TGTGCCAGCAGTGGAAGCAGAGTATTCACCGGGGAGCTGTTTTTT
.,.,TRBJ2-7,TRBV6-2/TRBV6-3,CASSYKGGGPYEQYF,TGTGCCAGCAGTTACAAAGGGGGGGGACCCTACGAGCAGTACTTC
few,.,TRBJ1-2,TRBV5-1,CASSSESGTSYGYTF,TGCGCCAGCAGCTCCGAATCAGGGACATCCTATGGCTACACCTTC
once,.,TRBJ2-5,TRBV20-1,CGVAQVVRETQYF,TGCGGTGTGGCTCAGGTAGTCAGGGAGACCCAGTACTTC
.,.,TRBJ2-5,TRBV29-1,CCVNHRGRQETQYF,TGCTGCGTTAACCACCGGGGTCGCCAAGAGACCCAGTACTTC
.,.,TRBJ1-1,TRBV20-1,CSAFRDTEAFF,TGCAGCGCTTTCAGGGACACTGAAGCTTTCTTT
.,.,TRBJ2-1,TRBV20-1,CSARDPTPKAQFF,TGCAGTGCTAGAGATCCGACCCCAAAGGCGCAGTTCTTC
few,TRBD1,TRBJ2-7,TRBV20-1,CSARDDRESGYEQYF,TGCAGTGCTAGAGACGACAGGGAATCGGGCTACGAGCAGTACTTC
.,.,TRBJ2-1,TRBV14,CASSQEGTRLDEQFF,TGTGCCAGCAGCCAAGAAGGGACCAGGCTAGATGAGCAGTTCTTC
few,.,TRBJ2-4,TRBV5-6,CASSLERRENIQYF,TGTGCCAGCAGCTTGGAACGGAGGGAAAACATTCAGTACTTC
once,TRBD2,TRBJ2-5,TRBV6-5,CASSTHSGGSYVEQYF,TGTGCCAGCAGTACCCATAGCGGGGGGTCATATGTTGAGCAGTACTTC
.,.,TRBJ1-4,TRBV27,CASSFAGFTNEKLFF,TGTGCCAGCAGTTTCGCGGGGTTTACTAATGAAAAACTGTTTTTT
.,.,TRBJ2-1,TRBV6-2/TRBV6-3,CASSYSPQTNNEQFF,TGTGCCAGCAGTTACTCGCCCCAGACTAACAATGAGCAGTTCTTC
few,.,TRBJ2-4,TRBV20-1,CSARVLLAKNIQYF,TGCAGTGCTAGAGTCCTGCTAGCCAAAAACATTCAGTACTTC
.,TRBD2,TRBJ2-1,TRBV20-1,CSARDLAGGGNEQFF,TGCAGTGCTAGAGATCTCGCGGGGGGCGGCAATGAGCAGTTCTTC
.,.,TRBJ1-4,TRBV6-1,CASKSWGTNEKLFF,TGTGCCAGCAAGTCGTGGGGGACTAATGAAAAACTGTTTTTT
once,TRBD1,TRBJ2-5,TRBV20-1,CSSGQGTTQETQYF,TGCAGTTCCGGACAGGGGACCACCCAAGAGACCCAGTACTTC
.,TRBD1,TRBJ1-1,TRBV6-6,CASSAGTGSPFAEAFF,TGTGCCAGCAGCGCCGGGACAGGGTCTCCTTTCGCTGAAGCTTTCTTT
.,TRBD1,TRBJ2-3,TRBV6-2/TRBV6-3,CASSQGQGNRGPNTQYF,TGTGCCAGCAGCCAAGGACAGGGAAACAGGGGCCCTAATACGCAGTATTTT
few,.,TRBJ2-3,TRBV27,CASSFGPMQYF,TGTGCCAGCAGTTTCGGACCGATGCAGTATTTT
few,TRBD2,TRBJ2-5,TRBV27,CASSQGLAGVQETQYF,TGTGCCAGCAGTCAGGGACTAGCGGGGGTACAAGAGACCCAGTACTTC
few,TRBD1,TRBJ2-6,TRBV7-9,CASPKDRGSFGANVLTF,TGTGCCAGTCCGAAGGACAGGGGGTCGTTTGGGGCCAACGTCCTGACTTTC
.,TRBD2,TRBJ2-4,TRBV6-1,CASRAGGENIQYF,TGTGCCAGCAGGGCGGGGGGGGAAAACATTCAGTACTTC
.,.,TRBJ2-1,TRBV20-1,CSARLLFESSYNEQFF,TGCAGTGCTAGGCTTCTCTTTGAGAGCTCCTACAATGAGCAGTTCTTC
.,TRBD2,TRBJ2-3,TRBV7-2,CASSLRLAGITDTQYF,TGTGCCAGCAGCTTGCGACTAGCGGGGATAACAGATACGCAGTATTTT
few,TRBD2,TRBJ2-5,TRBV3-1,CASSQELAGEQETQYF,TGTGCCAGCAGCCAAGAACTAGCGGGTGAACAAGAGACCCAGTACTTC
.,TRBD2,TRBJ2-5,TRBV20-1,CSADGGDYGETQYF,TGCAGTGCGGACGGGGGGGATTACGGAGAGACCCAGTACTTC
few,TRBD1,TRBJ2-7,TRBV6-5,CASSRRGQFYEQYF,TGTGCCAGCAGCCGCAGGGGACAGTTCTACGAGCAGTACTTC
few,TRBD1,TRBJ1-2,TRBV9,CASSVVGGDGYTF,TGTGCCAGCAGCGTAGTAGGGGGCGATGGCTACACCTTC
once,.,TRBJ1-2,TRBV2,CASTAVQGSNYGYTF,TGTGCCAGCACAGCCGTACAGGGTTCTAACTATGGCTACACCTTC
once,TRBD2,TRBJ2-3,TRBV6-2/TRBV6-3,CASSPGGIADTQYF,TGTGCCAGCAGTCCCGGGGGGATCGCAGATACGCAGTATTTT
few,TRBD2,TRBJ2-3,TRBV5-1,CASSPGLAGGVDTQYF,TGCGCCAGCAGCCCAGGACTAGCGGGGGGTGTAGATACGCAGTATTTT
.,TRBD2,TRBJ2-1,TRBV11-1,CASSGQAGNNEQFF,TGTGCCAGCAGCGGGCAAGCGGGAAACAATGAGCAGTTCTTC
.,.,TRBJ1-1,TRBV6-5,CASSPVQGRELVAFF,TGTGCCAGCAGCCCCGTACAGGGTAGGGAATTGGTAGCTTTCTTT
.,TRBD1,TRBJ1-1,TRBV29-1,CSARDRSPTSYTEAFF,TGCAGCGCCCGGGACAGGTCGCCTACGTCCTACACTGAAGCTTTCTTT
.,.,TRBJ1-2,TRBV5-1,CASSLAGASEGGYTF,TGCGCCAGCAGCTTGGCAGGGGCATCCGAGGGGGGCTACACCTTC
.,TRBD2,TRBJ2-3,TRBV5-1,CASSRGGLAGPSVDTQYF,TGCGCCAGCAGCCGGGGTGGACTAGCGGGACCCTCGGTAGATACGCAGTATTTT
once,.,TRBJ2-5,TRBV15,CATSRDPGLDPTETQYF,TGTGCCACCAGCAGAGATCCTGGGCTAGATCCCACCGAGACCCAGTACTTC
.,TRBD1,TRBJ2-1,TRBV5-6,CASSLRPFDLLGQGINEQFF,TGTGCCAGCAGCCTCCGCCCTTTTGATTTGCTGGGACAGGGAATTAATGAGCAGTTCTTC